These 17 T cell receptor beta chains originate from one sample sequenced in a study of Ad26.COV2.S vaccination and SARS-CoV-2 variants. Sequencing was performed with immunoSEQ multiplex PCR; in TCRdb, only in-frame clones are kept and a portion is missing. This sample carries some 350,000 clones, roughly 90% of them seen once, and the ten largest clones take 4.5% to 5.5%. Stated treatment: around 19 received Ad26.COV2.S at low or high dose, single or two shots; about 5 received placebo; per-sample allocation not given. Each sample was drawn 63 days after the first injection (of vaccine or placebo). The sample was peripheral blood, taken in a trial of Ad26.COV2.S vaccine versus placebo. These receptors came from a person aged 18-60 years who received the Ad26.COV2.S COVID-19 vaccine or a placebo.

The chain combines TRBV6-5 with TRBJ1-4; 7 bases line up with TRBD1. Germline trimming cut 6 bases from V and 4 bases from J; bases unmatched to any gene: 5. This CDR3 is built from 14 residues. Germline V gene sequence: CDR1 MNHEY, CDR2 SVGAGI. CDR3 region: CASSRGGFNEKLFF. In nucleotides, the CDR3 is TGTGCCAGCAGCCGAGGGGGCTTTAATGAAAAACTGTTTTTT.

This CDR3 reads CATSDSRTAKETQYF. CDR3 DNA: TGTGCCACCAGTGATTCCCGGACAGCGAAGGAGACCCAGTACTTC. The chain links TRBV24-1 to TRBJ2-5; perhaps TRBD1 as D (6 bases). Germline CDR1 KGHDR, CDR2 SFDVKD. Trimming left V 2 bases short and J 5 bases short, with 14 bases between. The CDR3 consists of 15 residues.

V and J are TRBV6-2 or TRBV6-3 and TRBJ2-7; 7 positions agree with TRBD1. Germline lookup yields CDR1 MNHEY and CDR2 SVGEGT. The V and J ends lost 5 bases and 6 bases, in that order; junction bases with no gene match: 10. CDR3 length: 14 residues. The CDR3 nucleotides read TGTGCCAGCAGTAAATCGACAGGGATTGGCGAGCAGTACGTC. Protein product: CASSKSTGIGEQYV.

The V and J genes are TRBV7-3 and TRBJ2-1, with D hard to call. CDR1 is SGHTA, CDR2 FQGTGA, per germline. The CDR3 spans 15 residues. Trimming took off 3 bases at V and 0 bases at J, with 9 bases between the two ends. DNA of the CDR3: TGTGCCAGCAGCTTGACTCCCAGCTCCTACAATGAGCAGTTCTTC. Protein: CASSLTPSSYNEQFF.

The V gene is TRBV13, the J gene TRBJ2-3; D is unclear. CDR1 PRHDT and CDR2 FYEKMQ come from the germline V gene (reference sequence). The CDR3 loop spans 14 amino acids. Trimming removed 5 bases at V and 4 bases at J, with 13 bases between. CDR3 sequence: CASSDQIASDTQYF. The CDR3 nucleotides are TGTGCCAGCAGCGACCAAATAGCCTCAGATACGCAGTATTTT.

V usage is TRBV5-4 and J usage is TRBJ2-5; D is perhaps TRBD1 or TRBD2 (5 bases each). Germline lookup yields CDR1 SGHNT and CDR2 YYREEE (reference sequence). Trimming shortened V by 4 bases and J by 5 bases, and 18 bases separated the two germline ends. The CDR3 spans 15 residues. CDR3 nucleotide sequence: TGTGCCAGCAGCCTACCTCCCGGGGCGCGGGAGACCCAGTACTTC. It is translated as CASSLPPGARETQYF.

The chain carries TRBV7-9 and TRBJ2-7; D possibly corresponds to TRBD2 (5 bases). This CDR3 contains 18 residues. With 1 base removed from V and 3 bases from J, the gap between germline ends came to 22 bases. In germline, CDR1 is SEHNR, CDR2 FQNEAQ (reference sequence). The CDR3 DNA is TGTGCCAGCAGCTTAGTCGCGGTGTCGGAAGAGGGATTCTACGAGCAGTACGTC. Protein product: CASSLVAVSEEGFYEQYV.

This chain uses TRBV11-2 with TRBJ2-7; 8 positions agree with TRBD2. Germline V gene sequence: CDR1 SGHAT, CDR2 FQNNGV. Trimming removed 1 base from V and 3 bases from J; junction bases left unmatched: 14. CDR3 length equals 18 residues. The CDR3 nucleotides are TGTGCCAGCAGCTTAGGGGCTTTGCGGGGGGTCTGGCTCTACGAGCAGTACTTC. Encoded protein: CASSLGALRGVWLYEQYF.

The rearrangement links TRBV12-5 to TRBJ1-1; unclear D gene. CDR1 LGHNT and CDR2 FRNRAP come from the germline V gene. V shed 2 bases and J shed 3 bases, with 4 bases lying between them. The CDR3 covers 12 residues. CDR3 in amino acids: CASGLMDTEAFF. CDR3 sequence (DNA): TGTGCTAGTGGTTTGATGGACACTGAAGCTTTCTTT.

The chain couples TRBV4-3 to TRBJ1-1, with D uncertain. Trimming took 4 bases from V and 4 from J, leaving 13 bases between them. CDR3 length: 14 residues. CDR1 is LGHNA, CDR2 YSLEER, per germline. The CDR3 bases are TGCGCCAGCAGCCGTACGTGGGAAGGCACTGAAGCTTTCTTT. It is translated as CASSRTWEGTEAFF.

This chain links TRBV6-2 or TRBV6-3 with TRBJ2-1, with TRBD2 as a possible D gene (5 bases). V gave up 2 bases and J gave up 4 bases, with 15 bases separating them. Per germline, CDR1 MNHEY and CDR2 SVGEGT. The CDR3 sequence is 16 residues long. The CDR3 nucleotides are TGTGCCAGCAGTTACCAGCGGAGATTAGATTACAATGAGCAGTTCTTC. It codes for CASSYQRRLDYNEQFF.

The CDR3: CASSLSNLNTEAFF. CDR3 nucleotides: TGTGCCAGCAGCCTGTCTAATCTCAACACTGAAGCTTTCTTT. The rearrangement links TRBV3-1 (or the pseudogene TRBV3-2) to TRBJ1-1, with no clear D. Trimming took off 4 bases at V and 2 bases at J, with 11 bases between the two ends. The CDR3 spans 14 residues. CDR1 and CDR2 (germline): LGHDT, YNNKEL (reference sequence).

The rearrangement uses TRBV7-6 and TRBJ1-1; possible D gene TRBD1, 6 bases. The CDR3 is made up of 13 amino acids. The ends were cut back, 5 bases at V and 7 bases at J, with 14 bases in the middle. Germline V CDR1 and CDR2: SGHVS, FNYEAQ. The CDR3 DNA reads TGTGCCAGCAGCCAAGGGGGGGCAGGTGAAGCTTTCTTT. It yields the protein CASSQGGAGEAFF.

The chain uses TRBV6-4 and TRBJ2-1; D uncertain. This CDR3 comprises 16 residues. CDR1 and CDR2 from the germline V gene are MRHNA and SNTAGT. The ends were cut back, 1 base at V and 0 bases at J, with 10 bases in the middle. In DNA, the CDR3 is TGTGCCAGCAGTGACTGGTCCCAGAGCTCCTACAATGAGCAGTTCTTC. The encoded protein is CASSDWSQSSYNEQFF.

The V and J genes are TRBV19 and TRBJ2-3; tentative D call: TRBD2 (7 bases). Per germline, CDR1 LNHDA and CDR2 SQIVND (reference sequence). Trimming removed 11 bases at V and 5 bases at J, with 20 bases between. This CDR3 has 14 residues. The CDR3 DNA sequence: TGTGCCGTGAGGGGGAGGGGAAACGGAGATACGCAGTATTTT. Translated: CAVRGRGNGDTQYF.

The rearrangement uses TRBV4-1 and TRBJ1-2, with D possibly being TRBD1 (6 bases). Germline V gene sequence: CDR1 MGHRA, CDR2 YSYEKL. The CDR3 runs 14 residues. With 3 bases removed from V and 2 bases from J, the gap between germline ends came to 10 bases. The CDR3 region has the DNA TGCGCCAGCAGCCAGGGGGACATCAACTATGGCTACACCTTC. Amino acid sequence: CASSQGDINYGYTF.

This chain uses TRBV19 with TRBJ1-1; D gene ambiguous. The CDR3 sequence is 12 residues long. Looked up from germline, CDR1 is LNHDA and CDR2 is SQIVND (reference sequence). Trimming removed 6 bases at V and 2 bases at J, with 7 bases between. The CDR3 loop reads CASSPINTEAFF. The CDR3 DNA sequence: TGTGCCAGTAGCCCTATCAACACTGAAGCTTTCTTT.